This TCR beta chain was identified during a study of patients and donors after allogeneic stem cell transplantation. TCRdb itself ran the RT-PCR reads through MiXCR, one entry per CDR3 protein. The repertoire includes roughly 960,000 distinct CDR3 sequences, around 17% of them detected once, and roughly 6% sits in the top ten. The CDR3 has 12 amino acids. Deletions cut 4 bases from V and 6 bases from J, with 10 bases between. Per the germline V gene, CDR1 is LNHDA and CDR2 is SQIVND (reference sequence). V is TRBV19 and J is TRBJ2-7, with unresolved D. Sequenced input: blood, either unsorted or a sorted T cell fraction (not recorded which). This receptor was obtained from a human donor who was either an allogeneic HSCT recipient or a stem cell or donor lymphocyte infusion donor (not recorded which). It is not recorded whose cells these are; they may come from a transplant donor. In nucleotides, the CDR3 is TGTGCCAGTAGTACGACCCCGACCGAGCAGTACTTC. This encodes CASSTTPTEQYF. Together with reference TRBV19 and TRBJ2-7, the CDR3 gives the full variable domain: DGGITQSPKYLFRKEGQNVTLSCEQNLNHDAMYWYRQDPGQGLRLIYYSQIVNDFQKGDIAEGYSVSREKKESFPLTVTSAQKNPTAFYLCASSTTPTEQYFGPGTRLTVT.